This T cell receptor beta chain was sequenced during a study of T cell clonotyping in hematopoietic cell transplantation (dated by TCRdb to the early 2020s). Notes on the research overall: Recipient samples taken before transplant were obtained following cytoreduction. A total of some 130 blood samples were gathered in the study from a few dozen consecutive transplant recipients along with their related donors. Recruitment of patients was conducted between late 2015 and early 2017, and follow-up was continued until late 2020 or death.

This specimen's time point label, per the study, means: recipient sample about 28 days before transplant, after cytoreduction. Blood from recipients was drawn about 28 days before transplant and again at days 30, 100 and 180 after transplant. Using Nuclei Lysis Solution, genomic DNA was extracted from unfractionated peripheral blood mononuclear cells that were either fresh or cryopreserved. With the immunoSEQ assay, which is a bias-controlled multiplex PCR relying on V- and J-specific primers, TCR beta CDR3 regions were amplified from genomic DNA. A second PCR step added a proprietary barcode and Illumina adapter sequences to the CDR3 amplicons. CDR3 libraries were sequenced on an Illumina MiSeq instrument. On the authors' methods: Export and quality control were handled in immunoSEQ Analyzer 3.0, while downstream analyses relied on R Bioconductor and Immunarch. Only productive rearrangements within the normalized downsampled data set were used in the calculation of repertoire metrics. Clonotypes larger than 5 templates in the normalized cohort were defined as pathologically expanded. Repertoire diversity was measured with the Inverse Simpson Index. CMV-specificity analyses were carried out on the non-normalized data set to capture all clonotypes. TCRdb took this table from immuneACCESS and kept in-frame rearrangements with V and J called. Such tables lack part of the clones; where checked against another copy, unresolved V genes explain under half of the gap, and the rest is unexplained. V and J calls plus clone size are reproduced from that table; the DNA served to infer D and trimming. The sample table shows roughly 45,000 clones, and just over 85% are seen once. 5.9% of the sample rests with the top ten.

Between the V and J ends, shortened by 6 bases and 1 base respectively, the junction contains 13 bases. The CDR3 has 14 amino acids, counting the end cysteine and phenylalanine. Only CDR3 DNA is held: 42 bases, read in frame from base 1. CDR1 SGHRS and CDR2 YFSETQ were looked up in the germline V gene. The paper's findings and limits, for the study overall: The sample size was limited, and CD4 and CD8 repertoire contributions could not be separated because cells were not sorted. Just a small fraction of recipient repertoires overlapped with donor repertoires, and more than 95% appeared de novo at the given depth. Inverse Simpson Index values from donors and from recipients before transplant predicted broader TCR repertoire diversity after transplant. A decrease in recipient TCR diversity was observed after transplant, and a progressive increase in pathologically expanded clonotypes was seen from day 30 to day 180.

This clone was detected only once. Its specific antigen is unknown. No base quality values were provided; no much bigger clone lies one nucleotide off. Sequences were derived from peripheral blood mononuclear cells, sampled before stem cell transplant. The chain is made from TRBV5-1 and TRBJ2-5; the D segment cannot be called with confidence. The TCR was taken from a man between 60 and 75 years old with biphenotypic leukemia. Some clones in this sample may be carry-over from other donors' samples. The CDR3 has the sequence CASNETPAQETQYF. The nucleotides are TGCGCCAGCAACGAGACACCCGCCCAAGAGACCCAGTACTTC. Reference TRBV5-1 and TRBJ2-5 proteins supply the regions before and after the CDR3; the full variable domain is: KAGVTQTPRYLIKTRGQQVTLSCSPISGHRSVSWYQQTPGQGLQFLFEYFSETQRNKGNFPGRFSGRQFSNSRSEMNVSTLELGDSALYLCASNETPAQETQYFGPGTRLLVL.